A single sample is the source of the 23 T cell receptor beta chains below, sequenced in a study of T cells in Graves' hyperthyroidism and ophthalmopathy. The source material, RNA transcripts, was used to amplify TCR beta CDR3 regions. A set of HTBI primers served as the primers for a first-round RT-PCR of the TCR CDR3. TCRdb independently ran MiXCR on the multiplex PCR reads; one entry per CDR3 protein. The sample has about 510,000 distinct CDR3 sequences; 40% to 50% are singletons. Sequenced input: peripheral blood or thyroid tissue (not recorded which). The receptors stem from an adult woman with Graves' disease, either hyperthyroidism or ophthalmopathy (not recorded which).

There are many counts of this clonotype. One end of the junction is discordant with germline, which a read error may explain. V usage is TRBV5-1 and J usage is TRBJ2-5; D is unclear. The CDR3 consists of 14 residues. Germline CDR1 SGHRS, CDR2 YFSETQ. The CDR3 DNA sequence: TGCGCCAGCAGCTCACCAACTATACAAGAGGCCCAGTACTTC. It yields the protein CASSSPTIQEAQYF.

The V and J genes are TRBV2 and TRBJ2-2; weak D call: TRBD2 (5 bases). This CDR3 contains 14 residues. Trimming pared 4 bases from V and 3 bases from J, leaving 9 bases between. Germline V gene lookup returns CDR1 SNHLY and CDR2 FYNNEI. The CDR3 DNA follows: TGTGCCAGCAGTGGAAGCGGACACACCGGGGAGCTGTTTTTT. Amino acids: CASSGSGHTGELFF.

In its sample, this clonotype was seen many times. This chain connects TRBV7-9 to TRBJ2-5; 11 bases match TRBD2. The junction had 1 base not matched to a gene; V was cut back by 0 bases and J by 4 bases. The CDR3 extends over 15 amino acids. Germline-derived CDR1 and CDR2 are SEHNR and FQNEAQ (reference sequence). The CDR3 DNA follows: TGTGCCAGCAGCTTAGCGCTAGCGGGAGGAGAGACCCAGTACTTC. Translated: CASSLALAGGETQYF.

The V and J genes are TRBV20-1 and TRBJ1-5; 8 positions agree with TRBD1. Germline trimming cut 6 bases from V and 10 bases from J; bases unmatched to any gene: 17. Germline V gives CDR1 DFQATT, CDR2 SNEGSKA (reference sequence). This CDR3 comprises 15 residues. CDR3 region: CSAKASGGALDPQHF. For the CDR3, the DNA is TGCAGTGCCAAGGCCTCAGGGGGCGCGTTAGATCCCCAGCATTTT.

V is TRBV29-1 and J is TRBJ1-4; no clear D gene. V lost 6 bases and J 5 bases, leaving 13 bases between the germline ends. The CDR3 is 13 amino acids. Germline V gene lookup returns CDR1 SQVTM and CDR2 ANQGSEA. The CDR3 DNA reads TGCAGCGTGGCAGGAGGGCGAAATGAAAAACTGTTTTTT. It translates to CSVAGGRNEKLFF.

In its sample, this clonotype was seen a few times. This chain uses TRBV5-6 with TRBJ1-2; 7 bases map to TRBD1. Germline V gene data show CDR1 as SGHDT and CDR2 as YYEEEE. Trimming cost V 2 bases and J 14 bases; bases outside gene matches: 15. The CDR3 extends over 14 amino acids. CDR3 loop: CASSFGDSAYSRTF. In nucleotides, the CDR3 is TGTGCCAGCAGCTTTGGGGACAGTGCATATTCACGTACCTTC.

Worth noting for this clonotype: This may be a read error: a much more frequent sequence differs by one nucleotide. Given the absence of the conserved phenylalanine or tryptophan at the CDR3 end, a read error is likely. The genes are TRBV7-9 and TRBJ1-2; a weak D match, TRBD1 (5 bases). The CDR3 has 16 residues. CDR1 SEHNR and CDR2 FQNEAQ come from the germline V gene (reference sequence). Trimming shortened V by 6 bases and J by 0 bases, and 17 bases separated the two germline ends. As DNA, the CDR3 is TGTGCCAGCAGTCGAGCATTCATGGGGCCTAACTATGGCTACACCCTC. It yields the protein CASSRAFMGPNYGYTL.

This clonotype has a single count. CDR3: CASSMVGDTGELFF. Here the CDR3 DNA reads TGTGCCAGTAGTATGGTAGGGGACACCGGGGAGCTGTTTTTT. This chain uses TRBV19 with TRBJ2-2; maybe TRBD1 (5 bases). Germline V gene data show CDR1 as LNHDA and CDR2 as SQIVND (reference sequence). The CDR3 length is 14 residues. Trimming shortened V by 3 bases and J by 3 bases, and 8 bases separated the two germline ends.

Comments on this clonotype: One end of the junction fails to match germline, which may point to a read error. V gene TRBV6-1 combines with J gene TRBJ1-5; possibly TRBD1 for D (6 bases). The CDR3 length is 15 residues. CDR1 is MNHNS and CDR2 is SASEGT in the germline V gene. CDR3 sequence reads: CASIGATGLNQPQHF. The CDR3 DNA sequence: TGCGCCAGCATCGGGGCGACAGGACTCAATCAGCCCCAGCATTTT.

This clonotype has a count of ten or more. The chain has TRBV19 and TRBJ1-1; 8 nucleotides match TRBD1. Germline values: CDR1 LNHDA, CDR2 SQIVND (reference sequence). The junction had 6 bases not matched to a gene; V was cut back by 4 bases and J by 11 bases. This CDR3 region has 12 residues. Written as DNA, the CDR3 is TGTGCCAGTAGTACCCCGGGACAGGCGGCTTTCTTT. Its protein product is CASSTPGQAAFF.

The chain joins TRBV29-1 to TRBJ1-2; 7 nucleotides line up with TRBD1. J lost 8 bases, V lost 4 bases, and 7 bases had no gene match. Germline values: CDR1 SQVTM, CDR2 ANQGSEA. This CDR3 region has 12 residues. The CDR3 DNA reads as TGCAGCGTTGGGATAACAGGGGCAGGCTACACCTTC. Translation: CSVGITGAGYTF.

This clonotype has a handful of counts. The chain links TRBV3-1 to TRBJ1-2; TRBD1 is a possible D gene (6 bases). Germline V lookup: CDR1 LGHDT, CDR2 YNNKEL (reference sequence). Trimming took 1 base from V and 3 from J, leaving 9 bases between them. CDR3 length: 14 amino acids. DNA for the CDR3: TGTGCCAGCAGCCAAGGGGGACAAGACTATGGCTACACCTTC. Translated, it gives CASSQGGQDYGYTF.

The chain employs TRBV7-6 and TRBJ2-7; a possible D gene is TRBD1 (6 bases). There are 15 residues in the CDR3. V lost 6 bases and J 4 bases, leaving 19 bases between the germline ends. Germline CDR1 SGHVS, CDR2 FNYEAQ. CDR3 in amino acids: CASSMQGLKGYEQYF. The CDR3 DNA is TGTGCCAGCAGTATGCAGGGGCTCAAAGGGTACGAGCAGTACTTC.

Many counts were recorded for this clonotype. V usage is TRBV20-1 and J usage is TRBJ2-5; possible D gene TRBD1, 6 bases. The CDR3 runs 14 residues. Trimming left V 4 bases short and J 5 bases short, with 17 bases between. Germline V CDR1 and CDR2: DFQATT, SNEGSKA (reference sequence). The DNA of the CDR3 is TGCAGTGCTACTAGGACAGTGGCGGAGGAGACCCAGTACTTC. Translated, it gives CSATRTVAEETQYF.

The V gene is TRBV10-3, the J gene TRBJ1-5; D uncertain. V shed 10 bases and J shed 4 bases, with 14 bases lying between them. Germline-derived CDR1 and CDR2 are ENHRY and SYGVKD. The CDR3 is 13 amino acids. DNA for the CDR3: TGTGCCACCGGAGCGGGAGAGAATCAGCCCCAGCATTTT. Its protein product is CATGAGENQPQHF.

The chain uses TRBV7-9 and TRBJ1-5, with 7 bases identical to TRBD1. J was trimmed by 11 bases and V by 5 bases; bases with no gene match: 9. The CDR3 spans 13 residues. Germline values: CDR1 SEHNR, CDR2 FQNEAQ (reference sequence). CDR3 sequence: CASSQGVSGTQHF. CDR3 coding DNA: TGTGCCAGCAGCCAGGGGGTCTCGGGGACCCAGCATTTT.

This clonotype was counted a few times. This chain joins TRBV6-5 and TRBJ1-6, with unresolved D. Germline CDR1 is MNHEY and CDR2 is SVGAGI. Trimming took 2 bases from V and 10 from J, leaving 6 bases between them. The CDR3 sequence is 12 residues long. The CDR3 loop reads CASSYNLSPLHF. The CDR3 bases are TGTGCCAGCAGTTACAACCTCTCACCCCTCCACTTT.

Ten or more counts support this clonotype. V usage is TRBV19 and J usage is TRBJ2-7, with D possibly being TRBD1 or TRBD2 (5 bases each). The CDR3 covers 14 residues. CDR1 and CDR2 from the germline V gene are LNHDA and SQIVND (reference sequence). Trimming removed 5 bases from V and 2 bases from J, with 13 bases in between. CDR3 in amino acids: CASSASRGAYEQYF. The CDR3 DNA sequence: TGTGCCAGTAGTGCATCTCGAGGGGCCTACGAGCAGTACTTC.

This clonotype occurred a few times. The CDR3: CASSLTSGGGAGELFF. The CDR3 region has the DNA TGTGCCAGCAGCTTAACTAGCGGGGGAGGCGCCGGGGAGCTGTTTTTT. J is TRBJ2-2 and V is TRBV7-3; TRBD2 matches at 9 bases. The CDR3 runs to 16 residues. The V gene's germline CDR1 is SGHTA and CDR2 FQGTGA. J was trimmed by 6 bases and V by 0 bases; bases with no gene match: 5.

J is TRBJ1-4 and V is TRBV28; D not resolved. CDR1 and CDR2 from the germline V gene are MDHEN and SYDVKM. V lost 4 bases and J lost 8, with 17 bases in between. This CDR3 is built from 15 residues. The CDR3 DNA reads TGTGCCAGCAGTTGGGGTCTGGGGTTGGGCGAAAAACTGTTTTTT. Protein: CASSWGLGLGEKLFF.

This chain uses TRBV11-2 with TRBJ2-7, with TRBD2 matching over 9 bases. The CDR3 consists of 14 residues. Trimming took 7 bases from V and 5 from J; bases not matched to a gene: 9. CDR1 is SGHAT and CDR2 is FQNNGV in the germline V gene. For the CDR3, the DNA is TGTGCCAGCACCGTCCTAGCGGGGCGGGACGAGCAGTACTTC. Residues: CASTVLAGRDEQYF.

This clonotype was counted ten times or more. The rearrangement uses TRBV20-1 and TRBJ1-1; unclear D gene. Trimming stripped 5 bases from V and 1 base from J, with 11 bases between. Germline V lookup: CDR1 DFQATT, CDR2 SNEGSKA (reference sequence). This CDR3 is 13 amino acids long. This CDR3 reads CSALLQTNTEAFF. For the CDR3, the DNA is TGCAGTGCTCTGTTACAGACGAACACTGAAGCTTTCTTT.

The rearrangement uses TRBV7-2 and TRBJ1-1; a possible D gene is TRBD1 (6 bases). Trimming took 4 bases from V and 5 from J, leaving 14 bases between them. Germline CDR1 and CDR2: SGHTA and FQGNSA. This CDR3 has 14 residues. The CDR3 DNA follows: TGTGCCAGCAGCTACTCGGGGGGCGAGACTGAAGCTTTCTTT. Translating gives CASSYSGGETEAFF.